This T cell receptor beta chain came from a study of OX40 agonist ivuxolimab in advanced cancers. Across the whole study: Anti-PD-1, anti-PD-L1 or anti-CTLA-4 therapy given earlier was allowed, and roughly 38% had some. Study conclusions and caveats: Among T cells, CD8+ cells averaged more expanded clones than CD4+ cells. Within 6 weeks, CD4+ and CD8+ blood T cells expanded clonally at 0.1 to 3.0 mg/kg.

Using immunoSEQ multiplex PCR, the repertoire was profiled, and TCRdb retains in-frame clones only, with some absent. The sample shows about 45,000 clones, 80% of them seen only once. Worth noting for this clone: Its target is unknown.

Drawing of blood for sampling happened at baseline, at cycle 4 day 1, and at cycle 7 day 1. The V end lost 3 bases, the J end lost 0 bases, and 7 bases lay between the germline ends. Germline lookup yields CDR1 SGHNT and CDR2 YYREEE (reference sequence). This CDR3 contains 14 residues. V usage is TRBV5-4 and J usage is TRBJ2-1; D ambiguous. The clonotype comes from an adult with an advanced solid tumor such as melanoma, head and neck, liver or kidney cancer. Sample: CD4+ or CD8+ T cells sorted from blood, taken in a trial of the OX40 agonist ivuxolimab. The CDR3, as DNA: TGTGCCAGCAGCTCCGGCATCTCCTACAATGAGCAGTTCTTC. Its protein product is CASSSGISYNEQFF.